One sample yielded the 25 T cell receptor beta chains listed below, sequenced in a study of blood T cell repertoires in COVID-19 (dated by TCRdb to the early 2020s). The library was produced with the immunoSEQ multiplex PCR assay. This immuneACCESS table, as held by TCRdb, lists in-frame sequences with V and J called but not all clones. Of the missing ones, under half trace to an unresolved V gene in checked studies; the others have no known cause. The sample yields 150,000 to 250,000 clones; 75% to 85% were counted once. About 10% of the sample is held by the ten biggest clonotypes. Sample: PBMCs or T cells enriched from blood (not recorded which). All receptors derive from a middle-aged man who had recovered from COVID-19.

The chain is built from TRBV29-1 and TRBJ2-7; 14 bases map to TRBD2. Germline-derived CDR1 and CDR2 are SQVTM and ANQGSEA. The CDR3 runs 15 residues. Germline trimming cut 4 bases from V and 2 bases from J; bases unmatched to any gene: 4. CDR3 coding DNA: TGCAGCGTTGCCGGACTAGCGGGAGGTACCTACGAGCAGTACGTC. Protein: CSVAGLAGGTYEQYV.

This chain connects TRBV2 to TRBJ2-5; a weak D match, TRBD2 (6 bases). The CDR3 sequence is 14 residues long. Germline loops: CDR1 SNHLY, CDR2 FYNNEI. Trimming cost V 7 bases and J 4 bases, with 16 bases left between them. The CDR3 here is CASTRRGGVETQYF. DNA of the CDR3: TGTGCCAGCACCCGAAGGGGCGGGGTAGAGACCCAGTACTTC.

This clone came up once. The J gene is TRBJ2-6, the V gene TRBV6-1, with D uncertain. V dropped 1 base and J dropped 3 bases, with 10 bases sitting between them. Looked up from germline, CDR1 is MNHNS and CDR2 is SASEGT. The CDR3 has 16 amino acids. The chain's CDR3 is CASSEVGKVGANVLTF. CDR3 bases: TGTGCCAGCAGTGAAGTCGGTAAAGTTGGGGCCAACGTCCTGACTTTC.

V gene TRBV6-5 combines with J gene TRBJ2-2; tentatively, D is TRBD1 (5 bases). From germline, CDR1 is MNHEY and CDR2 SVGAGI. V shed 4 bases and J shed 1 base, with 7 bases lying between them. This CDR3 has 14 amino acids. CDR3 sequence reads: CASSSTGNTGELFF. The DNA of the CDR3 is TGTGCCAGCAGTTCCACAGGGAACACCGGGGAGCTGTTTTTT.

The chain carries TRBV18 and TRBJ2-7; D unclear. Germline V lookup: CDR1 KGHSH, CDR2 LQKENI. Between the trimmed V and J ends, which lost 2 bases and 4 bases, there was a span of 18 bases. The CDR3 spans 16 residues. This chain's CDR3 is CASSPYSSTAQYEQYV. CDR3 DNA sequence: TGTGCCAGCTCACCATACTCAAGTACAGCACAATACGAGCAGTACGTC.

The chain couples TRBV28 to TRBJ1-1, with 7 bases identical to TRBD1. Germline assignment: CDR1 MDHEN and CDR2 SYDVKM. The junction had 11 bases not matched to a gene; V was cut back by 5 bases and J by 11 bases. This CDR3 spans 13 amino acids. CDR3 bases: TGTGCCAGCAGTCGAGGGAACGAGGGGGCGGCTTTCTTT. As protein: CASSRGNEGAAFF. The variable domain in full, with the rest retrieved from reference TRBV28 and TRBJ1-1, is DVKVTQSSRYLVKRTGEKVFLECVQDMDHENMFWYRQDPGLGLRLIYFSYDVKMKEKGDIPEGYSVSREKKERFSLILESASTNQTSMYLCASSRGNEGAAFFGQGTRLTVV.

The chain has TRBV29-1 and TRBJ2-7; 8 nucleotides match TRBD1. Germline loops: CDR1 SQVTM, CDR2 ANQGSEA. Germline trimming cut 2 bases from V and 5 bases from J; bases unmatched to any gene: 8. This CDR3 spans 14 amino acids. The CDR3 sequence: CSVESRQGNHEQYF. Here the CDR3 DNA reads TGCAGCGTTGAATCGCGACAGGGGAATCACGAGCAGTACTTC.

This chain joins TRBV19 and TRBJ2-1; 9 positions agree with TRBD2. The CDR3 has 18 amino acids. Germline V gene lookup returns CDR1 LNHDA and CDR2 SQIVND (reference sequence). After removal of 1 base from V and 6 bases from J, the junction contained 13 bases not matched to a gene. CDR3 in DNA: TGTGCCAGTAGTATAGTGGGGCATAGCGGGAGAATCTCCAATGAGCAGTTCTTC. It specifies CASSIVGHSGRISNEQFF.

CDR3 in DNA: TGTGCCAGCAGTTTCGGGACCGGGACAGGGCTGAGTGAGCAGTTCTTC. Residues: CASSFGTGTGLSEQFF. V is TRBV27 and J is TRBJ2-1; 9 nucleotides agree with TRBD1. Trimming took 3 bases from V and 9 from J; bases not matched to a gene: 12. The CDR3 extends over 16 amino acids. Germline V lookup: CDR1 MNHEY, CDR2 SMNVEV (reference sequence).

V is TRBV7-9 and J is TRBJ2-2; a possible D gene is TRBD1 (5 bases). The CDR3 has 14 amino acids. V dropped 7 bases and J dropped 2 bases, with 11 bases sitting between them. Looked up from germline, CDR1 is SEHNR and CDR2 is FQNEAQ (reference sequence). The DNA of the CDR3 is TGTGCCAGCAACCGACAGAATAACACCGGGGAGCTGTTTTTT. Amino acids: CASNRQNNTGELFF.

The rearrangement joins TRBV11-2 to TRBJ2-7; tentative D call: TRBD1 (6 bases). Germline V gene sequence: CDR1 SGHAT, CDR2 FQNNGV. V was clipped by 4 bases and J by 0 bases, with 13 bases between them. There are 15 residues in the CDR3. The CDR3 here is CASSYLGGSSYEQYV. CDR3 in DNA: TGTGCCAGCAGCTACCTAGGGGGTAGCTCCTACGAGCAGTACGTC.

The chain recombines TRBV10-3 with TRBJ1-3; TRBD1 agrees at 7 bases. Germline V gene data show CDR1 as ENHRY and CDR2 as SYGVKD. Unmatched junction bases numbered 5, after V lost 4 bases and J lost 2 bases. The CDR3 contains 15 residues. CDR3 in amino acids: CAISGDRAAGNTIYF. The DNA for the CDR3 is TGTGCCATCAGTGGAGACAGGGCGGCTGGAAACACCATATATTTT.

The gene calls are TRBV29-1 and TRBJ2-1; the match to TRBD2 covers 11 bases. The CDR3 has 15 residues. The V segment lost 5 bases and the J segment 1 base; nucleotides outside the gene matches: 4. Germline CDR1 and CDR2: SQVTM and ANQGSEA. The chain's CDR3 is CSVTGTSGSYNEQFF. In DNA form, the CDR3 reads TGCAGCGTTACAGGGACTAGCGGTTCCTACAATGAGCAGTTCTTC.

The V gene is TRBV14, the J gene TRBJ1-1; D perhaps matches TRBD1 (5 bases). V gave up 3 bases and J gave up 0 bases, with 11 bases separating them. Germline V lookup: CDR1 SGHDN, CDR2 FVKESK. The CDR3 runs 15 residues. The CDR3 bases are TGTGCCAGCAGCCAGACCGACAGAATGAACACTGAAGCTTTCTTT. Residues: CASSQTDRMNTEAFF.

The V and J genes are TRBV15 and TRBJ2-7, with 9 positions matching TRBD1. Germline lookup yields CDR1 LNHNV and CDR2 YYDKDF (reference sequence). The CDR3 consists of 14 residues. J gave up 5 bases and V 8 bases, and 10 bases lay outside the gene matches. The CDR3 here is CATQSGTGLNEQYF. The DNA for the CDR3 is TGTGCCACCCAATCCGGGACAGGGCTCAACGAGCAGTACTTC.

The CDR3 protein is CASSPSLLRGETQYF. The DNA of the CDR3 is TGTGCCAGCAGCCCGAGCTTACTTAGAGGGGAGACCCAGTACTTC. This rearrangement joins TRBV7-2 to TRBJ2-5; D perhaps matches TRBD2 (5 bases). From germline, CDR1 is SGHTA and CDR2 FQGNSA. The CDR3 is 15 amino acids. V lost 5 bases, J lost 5 bases, and 18 bases lay in between.

This clone was counted between two and nine times. This chain uses TRBV6-1 with TRBJ2-2; TRBD1 might be the D (5 bases). The CDR3 runs 16 residues. The V end was cut by 1 base, the J end by 4 bases, with 13 bases between. Germline lookup yields CDR1 MNHNS and CDR2 SASEGT. CDR3 coding DNA: TGTGCCAGCAGTGAAGGGGTACAGGTGGCCACCGGGGAGCTGTTTTTT. As protein: CASSEGVQVATGELFF.

The chain has TRBV28 and TRBJ1-1; D remains unclear. From germline, CDR1 is MDHEN and CDR2 SYDVKM. The CDR3 has 12 residues. Trimming took 5 bases from V and 11 from J, leaving 15 bases between them. Written as DNA, the CDR3 is TGTGCCAGCAGTGGGTTCGGGTTGAATGCTTTCTTT. Translated: CASSGFGLNAFF.

The J gene is TRBJ2-1, the V gene TRBV2; 10 bases align to TRBD2. Per the germline V gene, CDR1 is SNHLY and CDR2 is FYNNEI. The CDR3 has 14 residues. With V trimmed by 8 bases and J by 3 bases, 4 bases remained unmatched. The DNA of the CDR3 is TGTGCCAGCCGAGGGACTAGCGTCTACAATGAGCAGTTCTTC. Protein: CASRGTSVYNEQFF. The variable domain in full, with the rest retrieved from reference TRBV2 and TRBJ2-1, is EPEVTQTPSHQVTQMGQEVILRCVPISNHLYFYWYRQILGQKVEFLVSFYNNEISEKSEIFDDQFSVERPDGSNFTLKIRSTKLEDSAMYFCASRGTSVYNEQFFGPGTRLTVL.

The rearrangement joins TRBV3-1 (or the pseudogene TRBV3-2) to TRBJ1-1; D is unresolved. This CDR3 contains 16 residues. CDR1 and CDR2 from the germline V gene are LGHDT and YNNKEL (reference sequence). V lost 0 bases to trimming and J lost 0 bases, with 11 bases between them. The CDR3 protein is CASSQDWEGMNTEAFF. The CDR3 nucleotides are TGTGCCAGCAGCCAAGATTGGGAGGGCATGAACACTGAAGCTTTCTTT.

The chain has TRBV7-2 and TRBJ2-1; no firm D call. CDR3 size: 11 residues. The V end was cut by 5 bases, the J end by 6 bases, with 5 bases between. CDR1 is SGHTA and CDR2 is FQGNSA in the germline V gene. The chain's CDR3 is CASSTINEQFF. The CDR3 nucleotides are TGTGCCAGCAGCACAATCAATGAGCAGTTCTTC.

In this sample, this clone turned up once. V and J are TRBV11-2 and TRBJ2-7; 7 bases are shared with TRBD2. The V gene's germline CDR1 is SGHAT and CDR2 FQNNGV. The CDR3 length is 13 residues. V dropped 3 bases and J dropped 4; count of bases not matched to a gene: 3. The CDR3 DNA reads as TGTGCCAGCAGCTTCATGGGGGGGTACGAGCAGTACGTC. It translates to CASSFMGGYEQYV.

The chain employs TRBV28 and TRBJ2-1; unclear D gene. The length of the CDR3 is 18 residues. Germline loops: CDR1 MDHEN, CDR2 SYDVKM. V was cut by 2 bases and J by 1 base, with 18 bases left in between. The CDR3 DNA reads as TGTGCCAGCAGTTTAAGTGGTTATAGTCCCGGTTCCTACAATGAGCAGTTCTTC. Protein: CASSLSGYSPGSYNEQFF.

The chain carries TRBV19 and TRBJ2-7, with TRBD1 identical over 11 bases. The J segment lost 0 bases and the V segment lost 4 bases, leaving 2 bases of the junction unmatched. The germline V gene encodes CDR1 LNHDA and CDR2 SQIVND (reference sequence). This CDR3 is built from 15 residues. The CDR3 DNA follows: TGTGCCAGTAGTACGGGGACAGGGGGCTCCTACGAGCAGTACTTC. Residues: CASSTGTGGSYEQYF.

The chain couples TRBV5-5 to TRBJ2-3; D might be TRBD2 (5 bases). This CDR3 is built from 16 residues. Germline V gene sequence: CDR1 SGHKS, CDR2 YYEKEE (reference sequence). Trimming left V 6 bases short and J 2 bases short, with 19 bases between. In DNA form, the CDR3 reads TGTGCCAGCACCCCCCCGGGGTATTCACCCACAGATACGCAGTATTTT. The encoded protein is CASTPPGYSPTDTQYF. The full variable domain, completed using reference TRBV5-5 and TRBJ2-3, is DAGVTQSPTHLIKTRGQQVTLRCSPISGHKSVSWYQQVLGQGPQFIFQYYEKEERGRGNFPDRFSARQFPNYSSELNVNALLLGDSALYLCASTPPGYSPTDTQYFGPGTRLTVL.